These 9 T cell receptor beta chains were sequenced from one sample in a study of T cells in Graves' hyperthyroidism and ophthalmopathy. TCR beta CDR3 regions were amplified from RNA. RT-PCR in the first round (using the HTBI primer set) targeted the TCR CDR3. A single record per CDR3 protein comes from TCRdb applying MiXCR to the multiplex PCR reads. The data show under 400,000 distinct CDR3 sequences, roughly 17% seen once. Material: blood. Source of these receptors: a young man with Graves' hyperthyroidism.

V gene TRBV28 combines with J gene TRBJ2-7; TRBD1 aligns across 7 bases. The CDR3 runs to 14 residues. From germline, CDR1 is MDHEN and CDR2 SYDVKM. Trimming at V came to 6 bases and at J to 5 bases, leaving 10 bases not matched to a gene. CDR3 bases: TGTGCCAGCAGACTCCGACAGGGAAACAACGAGCAGTACTTC. Protein product: CASRLRQGNNEQYF.

This clonotype has ten or more counts. This chain uses TRBV5-1 with TRBJ2-7, with D unresolved. The CDR3 extends over 12 amino acids. Germline V CDR1 and CDR2: SGHRS, YFSETQ. Trimming shortened V by 5 bases and J by 5 bases, and 11 bases separated the two germline ends. The CDR3 here is CASRGRPDEQYF. In DNA, the CDR3 is TGCGCCAGCAGGGGTCGTCCGGACGAGCAGTACTTC.

This clonotype appeared many times. The V call is TRBV7-9, the J call TRBJ1-4; D unresolved. CDR3 length equals 14 residues. Between the trimmed V and J ends, which lost 1 base and 5 bases, there was a span of 8 bases. Germline loops: CDR1 SEHNR, CDR2 FQNEAQ (reference sequence). CDR3 nucleotides: TGTGCCAGCAGCTTAGTGGGAGGGAATGAAAAACTGTTTTTT. It specifies CASSLVGGNEKLFF.

This chain uses TRBV7-3 with TRBJ2-2; 9 bases map to TRBD2. The V gene end was trimmed by 3 bases and the J gene end by 4 bases; junction bases not matched to a gene: 3. Germline loops: CDR1 SGHTA, CDR2 FQGTGA. This CDR3 is built from 15 residues. The CDR3 DNA reads as TGTGCCAGCAGCTTGGCGGGAGGGTCCACCGGGGAGCTGTTTTTT. Translated, it gives CASSLAGGSTGELFF.

This clonotype was seen at least ten times. This rearrangement joins TRBV5-1 to TRBJ1-5; a weak D match, TRBD1 (6 bases). Per the germline V gene, CDR1 is SGHRS and CDR2 is YFSETQ. Trimming left V 1 base short and J 4 bases short, with 15 bases between. The CDR3 loop spans 16 amino acids. Here the CDR3 DNA reads TGCGCCAGCAGCTTGACAGGGATCCTCGAAAATCAGCCCCAGCATTTT. This translates into CASSLTGILENQPQHF.

Details on this clonotype: This may arise from a read error, as a much more abundant clone is one base away. CDR3: CARSVVRTSRVWGQFF. The CDR3 DNA reads TGTGCCCGGAGTGTAGTAAGGACTAGCAGGGTCTGGGGGCAGTTCTTC. This rearrangement joins TRBV30 to TRBJ2-1, with 8 bases matching TRBD2. The CDR3 is 16 amino acids. Looked up from germline, CDR1 is GTSNPN and CDR2 is SVGIG (reference sequence).

The rearrangement links TRBV6-9 to TRBJ1-2, with TRBD1 as a possible D gene (6 bases). Trimming removed 3 bases at V and 8 bases at J, with 10 bases between. The CDR3 consists of 12 residues. The germline V gene has CDR1 MNHGY and CDR2 SVAAGI. CDR3 sequence (DNA): TGTGCCAGCAGTTACCGGGGGCGCGGCTACACCTTC. Translating gives CASSYRGRGYTF.

This clonotype showed up many times. The chain recombines TRBV5-1 with TRBJ2-1; 9 nucleotides align to TRBD1. Germline lookup yields CDR1 SGHRS and CDR2 YFSETQ. Trimming cost V 7 bases and J 8 bases; bases outside gene matches: 13. The CDR3 is 15 amino acids. The CDR3 DNA is TGCGCCAGCTTCGACAGGGGGTCCAGCAGTCATGAGCAGTTCTTC. This gives the protein CASFDRGSSSHEQFF.

The rearrangement links TRBV5-6 to TRBJ2-7, with 12 bases lining up with TRBD1. The CDR3 is made up of 14 amino acids. V shed 3 bases, J shed 7 bases, and the junction held 5 bases outside the gene matches. CDR1 SGHDT and CDR2 YYEEEE come from the germline V gene. The CDR3, as DNA: TGTGCCAGCAGCTGGGGACAGGGGGCGCGTGAGCAGTACTTC. It specifies CASSWGQGAREQYF. The full variable domain, with the rest looked up from reference TRBV5-6 and TRBJ2-7, is DAGVTQSPTHLIKTRGQQVTLRCSPKSGHDTVSWYQQALGQGPQFIFQYYEEEERQRGNFPDRFSGHQFPNYSSELNVNALLLGDSALYLCASSWGQGAREQYFGPGTRLTVT.